This T cell receptor beta chain was sequenced during a study of regulatory T cells in long-lasting Graves disease. Time point noted: persistent/refractory GD, antithyroid drugs over 5 years with positive TRAb. Extracted PBMC RNA gave rise to the TCR library. EDTA tubes were used for drawing around 9 milliliters of peripheral blood. Germline V gives CDR1 SGHAT, CDR2 FQNNGV. The CDR3 spans 12 residues. Trimming pared 6 bases from V and 4 bases from J, leaving 9 bases between. Arm-PCR with iRepertoire HTBI primers amplified the CDR3 regions for these TCR beta libraries. As originally analysed: Taken together, the samples had fewer than 70 TRBV and some 15 TRBJ segments identified. TCRdb called the multiplex PCR reads again in MiXCR, with one record for every CDR3 protein. What appears here as the V and J calls and clone size reflects TCRdb's work, not the paper's. Among roughly 500,000 distinct CDR3 sequences listed, 20% to 25% were seen once.

The TCR comes from a female donor with Graves disease. Sequencing was performed on peripheral blood mononuclear cells (PBMCs), taken when the disease was refractory, from a patient treated with antithyroid drugs. This sequence joins TRBV11-2 and TRBJ2-5; D ambiguous. CDR3 amino acids: CASSRVRETQYF. The DNA of the CDR3 is TGTGCCAGCAGTAGGGTGAGAGAGACCCAGTACTTC.